The 23 T cell receptor beta chains in this list originate from one sample, sequenced in a study of cytomegalovirus exposure and HLA in healthy donors. Primers for the PCR totalled 60 Vbeta and 13 Jbeta. Measured with immunoSEQ multiplex PCR; TCRdb has only the in-frame clones, and not every one. Of about 160,000 clones listed, about four fifths are singletons. Sequencing was carried out using PBMCs. Every receptor here comes from a male donor in good health and CMV-seronegative.

The rearrangement links TRBV5-5 to TRBJ2-7; TRBD1 matches at 11 bases. This CDR3 region has 14 residues. Germline V gene data show CDR1 as SGHKS and CDR2 as YYEKEE (reference sequence). With V trimmed by 4 bases and J by 3 bases, 3 bases remained unmatched. In nucleotides, the CDR3 is TGTGCCAGCAGCCCGGACAGGGGGCTCTACGAGCAGTACTTC. It yields the protein CASSPDRGLYEQYF. Based on the CDR3 plus reference TRBV5-5 and TRBJ2-7, the full variable domain is DAGVTQSPTHLIKTRGQQVTLRCSPISGHKSVSWYQQVLGQGPQFIFQYYEKEERGRGNFPDRFSARQFPNYSSELNVNALLLGDSALYLCASSPDRGLYEQYFGPGTRLTVT.

The chain recombines TRBV6-1 with TRBJ1-2; 7 bases line up with TRBD1. This CDR3 is 15 amino acids long. The V and J ends lost 2 bases and 4 bases, in that order; junction bases with no gene match: 7. The germline V gene has CDR1 MNHNS and CDR2 SASEGT. CDR3 sequence (DNA): TGTGCCAGCAGTGAACAGACAGGGCTGTTCTATGGCTACACCTTC. Its translation is CASSEQTGLFYGYTF.

The rearrangement links TRBV30 to TRBJ2-3; 10 bases fit TRBD2. The CDR3 spans 16 residues. Per germline, CDR1 GTSNPN and CDR2 SVGIG (reference sequence). With V trimmed by 0 bases and J by 5 bases, 8 bases remained unmatched. The CDR3 sequence is CAWSVRAGGPGDTQYF. The DNA for the CDR3 is TGTGCCTGGAGTGTACGAGCGGGAGGGCCCGGAGATACGCAGTATTTT. Supplemented by reference TRBV30 and TRBJ2-3, the full variable domain reads SQTIHQWPATLVQPVGSPLSLECTVEGTSNPNLYWYRQAAGRGLQLLFYSVGIGQISSEVPQNLSASRPQDRQFILSSKKLLLSDSGFYLCAWSVRAGGPGDTQYFGPGTRLTVL.

CDR3 loop: CASGLGQGGYQETQYF. As DNA, the CDR3 is TGTGCTAGTGGTTTAGGGCAGGGGGGTTACCAAGAGACCCAGTACTTC. The J gene is TRBJ2-5, the V gene TRBV12-5; possible D gene TRBD1, 7 bases. Germline V gives CDR1 LGHNT, CDR2 FRNRAP. There are 16 residues in the CDR3. The germline V and J ends were trimmed by 3 bases and 0 bases, with 14 bases remaining between them.

J is TRBJ1-2 and V is TRBV18; a weak D match, TRBD1 (5 bases). From germline, CDR1 is KGHSH and CDR2 LQKENI. Trimming removed 1 base from V and 3 bases from J, with 12 bases in between. This CDR3 region has 15 residues. This chain's CDR3 is CASSPQSGPDYGYTF. The CDR3 nucleotides read TGTGCCAGCTCACCACAATCAGGGCCGGACTATGGCTACACCTTC.

V and J are TRBV7-2 and TRBJ2-3; 8 bases match TRBD1. V lost 2 bases, J lost 3 bases, and 10 bases stayed unmatched. This CDR3 is built from 17 residues. Per germline, CDR1 SGHTA and CDR2 FQGNSA. The CDR3 here is CASSLILAGGGTDTQYF. The CDR3 DNA reads TGTGCCAGCAGCTTAATCTTGGCAGGGGGCGGAACAGATACGCAGTATTTT.

Here the CDR3 DNA reads TGTGCCAGCAGCCAGGGGGACAGGCCACACCAAGAGACCCAGTACTTC. Its translation is CASSQGDRPHQETQYF. The chain carries TRBV7-6 and TRBJ2-5; 8 bases fit TRBD1. Germline loops: CDR1 SGHVS, CDR2 FNYEAQ. J gave up 0 bases and V 5 bases, and 8 bases lay outside the gene matches. The CDR3 contains 16 residues.

The rearrangement links TRBV19 to TRBJ1-4; D remains unclear. CDR1 LNHDA and CDR2 SQIVND come from the germline V gene (reference sequence). Trimming left V 5 bases short and J 7 bases short, with 14 bases between. This CDR3 is 14 amino acids long. The CDR3 DNA follows: TGTGCCAGTAGTCGGCAGACAAGTAGTGAAAAACTGTTTTTT. This translates into CASSRQTSSEKLFF.

The chain couples TRBV18 to TRBJ2-3, with 8 bases that match TRBD2. The J segment lost 5 bases and the V segment lost 5 bases, leaving 9 bases of the junction unmatched. This CDR3 region has 15 residues. Germline V CDR1 and CDR2: KGHSH, LQKENI. The CDR3 region has the DNA TGTGCCAGCTCATCCCCGAGCGGGGGCGGAGATACGCAGTATTTT. Protein sequence: CASSSPSGGGDTQYF.

The chain joins TRBV9 to TRBJ1-5, with 8 bases matching TRBD1. Germline V lookup: CDR1 SGDLS, CDR2 YYNGEE. The junction had 8 bases not matched to a gene; V was cut back by 3 bases and J by 0 bases. This CDR3 is built from 17 residues. The CDR3 region has the DNA TGTGCCAGCAGCGCCGGACAGGGCCTCTATAGCAATCAGCCCCAGCATTTT. This codes for CASSAGQGLYSNQPQHF.

The chain couples TRBV9 to TRBJ1-2; D may be TRBD1 (6 bases). This CDR3 has 15 residues. Germline V gene lookup returns CDR1 SGDLS and CDR2 YYNGEE. The V gene lost 0 bases and the J gene lost 7 bases, with 16 bases spanning the gap. CDR3 sequence (DNA): TGTGCCAGCAGCGTAGCCCCAGCACAGGGTAGTGGCTACACCTTC. It codes for CASSVAPAQGSGYTF.

This rearrangement joins TRBV6-5 to TRBJ1-2; TRBD1 is a possible D gene (5 bases). Germline-derived CDR1 and CDR2 are MNHEY and SVGAGI. Trimming shortened V by 0 bases and J by 0 bases, and 11 bases separated the two germline ends. This CDR3 contains 16 residues. The CDR3: CASSYSGVGANYGYTF. CDR3 bases: TGTGCCAGCAGTTACTCAGGGGTTGGAGCTAACTATGGCTACACCTTC.

This clone was counted between two and nine times. The chain is built from TRBV5-1 and TRBJ2-5; D gene ambiguous. The length of the CDR3 is 14 residues. V was clipped by 0 bases and J by 1 base, with 7 bases between them. Per germline, CDR1 SGHRS and CDR2 YFSETQ. The chain's CDR3 is CASSLASSQETQYF. CDR3 bases: TGCGCCAGCAGCTTGGCGAGTTCCCAAGAGACCCAGTACTTC. The variable domain in full, completed from reference TRBV5-1 and TRBJ2-5, reads KAGVTQTPRYLIKTRGQQVTLSCSPISGHRSVSWYQQTPGQGLQFLFEYFSETQRNKGNFPGRFSGRQFSNSRSEMNVSTLELGDSALYLCASSLASSQETQYFGPGTRLLVL.

The rearrangement uses TRBV9 and TRBJ2-2, with 11 bases lining up with TRBD2. CDR1 SGDLS and CDR2 YYNGEE come from the germline V gene. V trimming: 6 bases; J trimming: 1 base; junction bases outside the gene matches: 11. This CDR3 is built from 18 residues. This CDR3 is CASTSPGLAERNTGELFF. Here the CDR3 DNA reads TGTGCCAGCACCAGTCCGGGACTAGCGGAACGGAACACCGGGGAGCTGTTTTTT.

This chain uses TRBV5-6 with TRBJ2-5; D is possibly TRBD1 (5 bases). The end of the DNA aligns better with TRBJ2-7, so the J call may be wrong. Germline V lookup: CDR1 SGHDT, CDR2 YYEEEE. This CDR3 has 14 residues. The CDR3 reads CASSKFRGGYEQYF. The CDR3 nucleotides read TGTGCCAGCAGTAAATTTAGGGGTGGGTACGAGCAGTACTTC.

V and J are TRBV7-2 and TRBJ1-5; D unresolved. Germline CDR1 reads SGHTA; CDR2 reads FQGNSA. This CDR3 region has 13 residues. The V gene lost 5 bases and the J gene lost 0 bases, with 5 bases spanning the gap. DNA of the CDR3: TGTGCCAGCAGCCCAGATAGCAATCAGCCCCAGCATTTT. This encodes CASSPDSNQPQHF.

This chain links TRBV15 with TRBJ2-5, with D possibly TRBD1 on 5 matching bases. The length of the CDR3 is 14 residues. V lost 4 bases and J lost 0, with 9 bases in between. Germline loops: CDR1 LNHNV, CDR2 YYDKDF (reference sequence). The CDR3 sequence is CATSTRTNQETQYF. CDR3 nucleotide sequence: TGTGCCACCAGCACCAGGACAAACCAAGAGACCCAGTACTTC. Full variable domain (missing parts from reference TRBV15 and TRBJ2-5): DAMVIQNPRYQVTQFGKPVTLSCSQTLNHNVMYWYQQKSSQAPKLLFHYYDKDFNNEADTPDNFQSRRPNTSFCFLDIRSPGLGDTAMYLCATSTRTNQETQYFGPGTRLLVL.

The chain joins TRBV2 to TRBJ1-1; D not certain. From germline, CDR1 is SNHLY and CDR2 FYNNEI. The CDR3 extends over 13 amino acids. V lost 6 bases, J lost 6 bases, and 14 bases lay in between. In DNA form, the CDR3 reads TGTGCCAGCAGGAACCCAGGCGCCGCTGAAGCTTTCTTT. Its translation: CASRNPGAAEAFF.

V and J are TRBV6-5 and TRBJ1-1; 7 bases fit TRBD1. The germline CDR1 and CDR2 sequences are MNHEY and SVGAGI. Trimming took 2 bases from V and 3 from J; bases not matched to a gene: 3. The CDR3 is 14 amino acids. The CDR3 DNA reads TGTGCCAGCAGTTACCGACAGGGCGACACTGAAGCTTTCTTT. Translated: CASSYRQGDTEAFF.

This chain uses TRBV5-1 with TRBJ2-2; 7 nucleotides agree with TRBD1. This CDR3 has 14 amino acids. In germline, CDR1 is SGHRS, CDR2 YFSETQ. Losses at the gene ends were 4 bases for V and 3 bases for J; bases not matched to a gene: 3. The CDR3 region is CASSLTGDTGELFF. CDR3 nucleotides: TGCGCCAGCAGCCTAACAGGGGACACCGGGGAGCTGTTTTTT.

The sample holds a few counts of this clone. The gene calls are TRBV11-3 and TRBJ2-1, with 9 bases that match TRBD1. After removal of 5 bases from V and 6 bases from J, the junction contained 8 bases not matched to a gene. Germline V CDR1 and CDR2: SGHNT, YENEEA. CDR3 size: 15 residues. CDR3 bases: TGTGCCAGCAGCATAACAGGGGGCCAGGCCAATGAGCAGTTCTTC. It is translated as CASSITGGQANEQFF.

J is TRBJ1-1 and V is TRBV7-2, with 7 nucleotides matching TRBD1. The junction had 10 bases not matched to a gene; V was cut back by 4 bases and J by 11 bases. Per the germline V gene, CDR1 is SGHTA and CDR2 is FQGNSA. The CDR3 runs to 13 residues. The CDR3 sequence: CASSSQGRGRAFF. CDR3 sequence (DNA): TGTGCCAGCAGCTCACAGGGGCGTGGGAGGGCTTTCTTT.

This clone was detected once. The chain recombines TRBV5-1 with TRBJ2-5; TRBD2 agrees at 7 bases. The CDR3 runs 14 residues. Germline loops: CDR1 SGHRS, CDR2 YFSETQ. The junction had 9 bases not matched to a gene; V was cut back by 5 bases and J by 5 bases. The CDR3 protein is CASSSGGVRETQYF. The CDR3 bases are TGCGCCAGCAGTAGTGGGGGGGTCCGGGAGACCCAGTACTTC. The variable domain in full, with the rest retrieved from reference TRBV5-1 and TRBJ2-5, is KAGVTQTPRYLIKTRGQQVTLSCSPISGHRSVSWYQQTPGQGLQFLFEYFSETQRNKGNFPGRFSGRQFSNSRSEMNVSTLELGDSALYLCASSSGGVRETQYFGPGTRLLVL.